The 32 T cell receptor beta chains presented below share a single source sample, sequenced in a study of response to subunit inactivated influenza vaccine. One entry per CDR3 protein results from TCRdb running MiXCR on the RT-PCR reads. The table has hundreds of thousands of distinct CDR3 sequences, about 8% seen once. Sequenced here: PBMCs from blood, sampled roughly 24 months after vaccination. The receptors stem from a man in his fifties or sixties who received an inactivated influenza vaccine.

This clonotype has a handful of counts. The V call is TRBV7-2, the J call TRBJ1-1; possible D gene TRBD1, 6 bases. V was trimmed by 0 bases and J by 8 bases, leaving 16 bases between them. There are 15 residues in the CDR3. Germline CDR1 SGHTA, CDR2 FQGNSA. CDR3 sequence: CASSLAGTQMTEAFF. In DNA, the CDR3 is TGTGCCAGCAGCTTAGCTGGGACACAAATGACAGAAGCTTTCTTT.

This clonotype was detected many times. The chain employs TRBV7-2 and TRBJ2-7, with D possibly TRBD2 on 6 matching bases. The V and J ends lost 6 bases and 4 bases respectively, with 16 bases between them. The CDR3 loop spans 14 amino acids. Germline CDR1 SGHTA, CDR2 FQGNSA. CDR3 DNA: TGTGCCAGCAGTTCGGGGCGCGGGGATTACGAGCAGTACTTC. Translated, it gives CASSSGRGDYEQYF.

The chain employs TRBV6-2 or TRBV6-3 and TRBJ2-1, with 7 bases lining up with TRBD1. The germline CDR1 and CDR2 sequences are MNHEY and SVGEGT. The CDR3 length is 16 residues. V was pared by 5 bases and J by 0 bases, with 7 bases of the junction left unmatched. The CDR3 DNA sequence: TGTGCCAGCAGTAAGGGGACAGCGAGCTCCTACAATGAGCAGTTCTTC. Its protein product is CASSKGTASSYNEQFF.

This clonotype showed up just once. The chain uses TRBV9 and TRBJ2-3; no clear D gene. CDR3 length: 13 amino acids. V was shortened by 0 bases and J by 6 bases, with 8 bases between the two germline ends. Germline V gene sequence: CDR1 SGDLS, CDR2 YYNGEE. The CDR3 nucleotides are TGTGCCAGCAGCGTAGGGGGATACGATACGCAGTATTTT. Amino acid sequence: CASSVGGYDTQYF.

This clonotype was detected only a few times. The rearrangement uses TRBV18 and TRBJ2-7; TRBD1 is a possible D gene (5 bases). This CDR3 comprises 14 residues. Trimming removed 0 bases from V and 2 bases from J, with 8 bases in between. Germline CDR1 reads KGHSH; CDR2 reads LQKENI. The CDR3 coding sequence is TGTGCCAGCTCACCACCAGCAGGGACCTACGAGCAGTACTTC. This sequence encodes CASSPPAGTYEQYF. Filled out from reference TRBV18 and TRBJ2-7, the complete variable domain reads NAGVMQNPRHLVRRRGQEARLRCSPMKGHSHVYWYRQLPEEGLKFMVYLQKENIIDESGMPKERFSAEFPKEGPSILRIQQVVRGDSAAYFCASSPPAGTYEQYFGPGTRLTVT.

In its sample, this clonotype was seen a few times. The CDR3, as DNA: TGCAGCGTTGCCCCGGGACAGGGCCACGAGCAGTACTTC. Translated, it gives CSVAPGQGHEQYF. J is TRBJ2-7 and V is TRBV29-1; 9 bases are a match to TRBD1. Unmatched junction bases numbered 6, after V lost 4 bases and J lost 5 bases. The germline V gene encodes CDR1 SQVTM and CDR2 ANQGSEA. CDR3 length equals 13 residues.

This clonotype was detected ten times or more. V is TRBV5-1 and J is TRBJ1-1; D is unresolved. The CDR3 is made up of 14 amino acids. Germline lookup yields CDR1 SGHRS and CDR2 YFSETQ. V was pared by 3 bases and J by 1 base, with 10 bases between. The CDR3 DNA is TGCGCCAGCAGCTCCGGGTCAGGGAACACTGAAGCTTTCTTT. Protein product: CASSSGSGNTEAFF.

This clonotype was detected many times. For the CDR3, the DNA is TGTGCCAGCCGACGGGAGAGCACAGATACGCAGTATTTT. This translates into CASRRESTDTQYF. The chain employs TRBV27 and TRBJ2-3; tentative D call: TRBD2 (6 bases). This CDR3 comprises 13 residues. Trimming removed 8 bases from V and 0 bases from J, with 9 bases in between. Germline V gene lookup returns CDR1 MNHEY and CDR2 SMNVEV (reference sequence).

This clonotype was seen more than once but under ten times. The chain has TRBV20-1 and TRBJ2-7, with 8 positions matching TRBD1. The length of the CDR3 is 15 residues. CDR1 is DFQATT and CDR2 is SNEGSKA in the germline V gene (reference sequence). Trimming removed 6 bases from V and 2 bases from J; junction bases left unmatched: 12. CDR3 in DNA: TGCAGTGCGGTAGACCGACAGGGGAGGACCTACGAGCAGTACTTC. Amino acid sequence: CSAVDRQGRTYEQYF.

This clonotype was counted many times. CDR3 sequence reads: CSVEEAAGAATDTQYF. CDR3 DNA: TGCAGCGTTGAAGAGGCAGCGGGGGCCGCCACAGATACGCAGTATTTT. The chain employs TRBV29-1 and TRBJ2-3, with TRBD2 matching over 8 bases. Trimming at V came to 0 bases and at J to 2 bases, leaving 7 bases not matched to a gene. Germline V gene lookup returns CDR1 SQVTM and CDR2 ANQGSEA. CDR3 length: 16 residues.

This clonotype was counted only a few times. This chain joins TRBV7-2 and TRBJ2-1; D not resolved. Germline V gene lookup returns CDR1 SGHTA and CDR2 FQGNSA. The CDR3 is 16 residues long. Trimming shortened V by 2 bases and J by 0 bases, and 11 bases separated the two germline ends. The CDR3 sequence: CASSLMMAVSYNEQFF. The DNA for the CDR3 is TGTGCCAGCAGCTTAATGATGGCGGTCTCCTACAATGAGCAGTTCTTC.

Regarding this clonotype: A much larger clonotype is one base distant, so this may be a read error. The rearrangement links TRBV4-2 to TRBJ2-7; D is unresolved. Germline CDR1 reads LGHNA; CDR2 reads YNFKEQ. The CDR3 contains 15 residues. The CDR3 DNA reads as TGTGCCAGCAGCCAAGATTTGGTCAGAAAGTACGATCAGTACTTC. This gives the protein CASSQDLVRKYDQYF.

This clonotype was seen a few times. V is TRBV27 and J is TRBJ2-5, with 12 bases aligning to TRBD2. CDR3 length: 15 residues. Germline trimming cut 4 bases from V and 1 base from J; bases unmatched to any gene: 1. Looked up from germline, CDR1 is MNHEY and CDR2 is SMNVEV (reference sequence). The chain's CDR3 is CASSSTSGSQETQYF. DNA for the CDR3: TGTGCCAGCAGTTCGACTAGCGGGAGCCAAGAGACCCAGTACTTC.

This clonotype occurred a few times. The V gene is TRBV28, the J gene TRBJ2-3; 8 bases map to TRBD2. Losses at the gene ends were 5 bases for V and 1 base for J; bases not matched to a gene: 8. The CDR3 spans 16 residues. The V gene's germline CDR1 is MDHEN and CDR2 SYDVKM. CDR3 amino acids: CASSTVAGGRTDTQYF. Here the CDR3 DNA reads TGTGCCAGCAGTACAGTGGCGGGGGGCCGCACAGATACGCAGTATTTT. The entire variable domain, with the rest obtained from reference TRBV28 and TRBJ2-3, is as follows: DVKVTQSSRYLVKRTGEKVFLECVQDMDHENMFWYRQDPGLGLRLIYFSYDVKMKEKGDIPEGYSVSREKKERFSLILESASTNQTSMYLCASSTVAGGRTDTQYFGPGTRLTVL.

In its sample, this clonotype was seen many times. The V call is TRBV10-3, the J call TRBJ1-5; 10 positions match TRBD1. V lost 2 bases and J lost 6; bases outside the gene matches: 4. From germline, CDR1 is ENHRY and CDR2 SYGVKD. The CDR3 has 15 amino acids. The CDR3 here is CAISEGQGGTQPQHF. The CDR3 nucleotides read TGTGCCATCAGTGAGGGACAGGGGGGTACTCAGCCCCAGCATTTT.

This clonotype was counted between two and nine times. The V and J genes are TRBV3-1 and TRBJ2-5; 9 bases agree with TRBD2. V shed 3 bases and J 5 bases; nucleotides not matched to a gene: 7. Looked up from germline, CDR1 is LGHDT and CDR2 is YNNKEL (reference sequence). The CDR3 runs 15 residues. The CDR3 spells CASSQTTSGGETQYF. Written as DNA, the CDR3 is TGTGCCAGCAGCCAGACGACTAGCGGTGGGGAGACCCAGTACTTC.

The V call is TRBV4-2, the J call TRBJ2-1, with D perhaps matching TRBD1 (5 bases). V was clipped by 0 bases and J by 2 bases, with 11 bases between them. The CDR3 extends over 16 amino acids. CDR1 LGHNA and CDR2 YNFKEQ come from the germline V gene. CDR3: CASSQDQGSTYNEQFF. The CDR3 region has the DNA TGTGCCAGCAGCCAAGATCAGGGTTCGACCTACAATGAGCAGTTCTTC.

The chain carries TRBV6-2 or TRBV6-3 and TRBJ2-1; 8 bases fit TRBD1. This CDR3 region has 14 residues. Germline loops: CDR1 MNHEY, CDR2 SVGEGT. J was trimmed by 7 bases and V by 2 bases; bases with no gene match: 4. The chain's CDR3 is CASSYGQGWNEQFF. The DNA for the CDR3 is TGTGCCAGCAGTTACGGACAGGGATGGAATGAGCAGTTCTTC.

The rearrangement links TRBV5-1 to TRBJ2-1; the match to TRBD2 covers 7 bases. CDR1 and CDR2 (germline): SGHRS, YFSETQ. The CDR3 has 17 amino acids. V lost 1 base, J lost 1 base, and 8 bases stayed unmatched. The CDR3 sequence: CASSLLASGKSYNEQFF. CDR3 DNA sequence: TGCGCCAGCAGCTTGCTGGCTAGCGGAAAGTCCTACAATGAGCAGTTCTTC.

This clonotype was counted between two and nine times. This CDR3 reads CSAFTGGEEQYF. CDR3 in DNA: TGCAGCGCGTTCACAGGGGGCGAAGAGCAGTACTTC. This chain links TRBV29-1 with TRBJ2-7; TRBD1 matches at 9 bases. V lost 7 bases and J lost 7; bases outside the gene matches: 8. CDR1 is SQVTM, CDR2 ANQGSEA, per germline. The CDR3 extends over 12 amino acids.

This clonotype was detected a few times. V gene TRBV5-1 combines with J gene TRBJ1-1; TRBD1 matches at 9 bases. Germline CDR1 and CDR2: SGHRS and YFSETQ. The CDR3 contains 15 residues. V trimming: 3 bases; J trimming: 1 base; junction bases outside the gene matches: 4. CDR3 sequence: CASSSRGQGNTEAFF. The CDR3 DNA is TGCGCCAGCAGCTCCAGGGGACAGGGGAACACTGAAGCTTTCTTT.

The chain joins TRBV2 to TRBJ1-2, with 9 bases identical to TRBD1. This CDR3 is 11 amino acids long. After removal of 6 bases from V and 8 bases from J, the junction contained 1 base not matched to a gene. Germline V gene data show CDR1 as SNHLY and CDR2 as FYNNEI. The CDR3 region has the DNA TGTGCCAGCAGGGACAGGGGAGGCTACACCTTC. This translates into CASRDRGGYTF.

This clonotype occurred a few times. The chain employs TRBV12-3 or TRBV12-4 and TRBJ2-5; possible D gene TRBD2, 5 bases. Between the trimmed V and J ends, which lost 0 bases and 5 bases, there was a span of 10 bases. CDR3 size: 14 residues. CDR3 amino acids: CASSLAGARETQYF. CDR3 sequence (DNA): TGTGCCAGCAGTTTAGCGGGAGCACGGGAGACCCAGTACTTC.

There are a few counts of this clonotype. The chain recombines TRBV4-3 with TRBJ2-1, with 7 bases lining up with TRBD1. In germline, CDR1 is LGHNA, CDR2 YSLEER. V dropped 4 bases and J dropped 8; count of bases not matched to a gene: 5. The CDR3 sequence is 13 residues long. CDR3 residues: CASSRDRVYEQFF. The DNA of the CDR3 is TGCGCCAGCAGCCGAGACAGGGTCTATGAGCAGTTCTTC.

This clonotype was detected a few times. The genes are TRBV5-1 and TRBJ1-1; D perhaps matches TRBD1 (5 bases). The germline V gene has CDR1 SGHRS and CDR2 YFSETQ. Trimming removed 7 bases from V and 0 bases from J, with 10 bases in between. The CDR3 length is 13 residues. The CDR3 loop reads CASQDSMNTEAFF. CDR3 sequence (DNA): TGCGCCAGCCAAGACAGTATGAACACTGAAGCTTTCTTT.

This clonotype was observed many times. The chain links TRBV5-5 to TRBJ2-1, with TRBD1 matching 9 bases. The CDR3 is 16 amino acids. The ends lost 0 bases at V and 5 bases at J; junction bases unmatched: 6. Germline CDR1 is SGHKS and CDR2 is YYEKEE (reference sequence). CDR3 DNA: TGTGCCAGCAGCTTGGGGGACAGGGTAGGGAACAATGAGCAGTTCTTC. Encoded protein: CASSLGDRVGNNEQFF.

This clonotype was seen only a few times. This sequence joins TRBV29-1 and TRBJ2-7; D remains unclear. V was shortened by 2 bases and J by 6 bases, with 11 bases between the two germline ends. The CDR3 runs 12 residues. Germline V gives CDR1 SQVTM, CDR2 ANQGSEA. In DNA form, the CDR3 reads TGCAGCGTTGAACTACAAGGCCTCGAGCAGTACTTC. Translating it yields CSVELQGLEQYF.

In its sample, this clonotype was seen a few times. CDR3 nucleotide sequence: TGCGCCAGCAGCTTCGACAGGACCAAATACGAGCAGTACTTC. Amino acids: CASSFDRTKYEQYF. The chain employs TRBV5-1 and TRBJ2-7, with a weak D call TRBD1 (6 bases). This CDR3 is 14 amino acids long. V shed 2 bases and J shed 4 bases, with 13 bases lying between them. In germline, CDR1 is SGHRS, CDR2 YFSETQ. Variable domain in full (rest from reference TRBV5-1 and TRBJ2-7): KAGVTQTPRYLIKTRGQQVTLSCSPISGHRSVSWYQQTPGQGLQFLFEYFSETQRNKGNFPGRFSGRQFSNSRSEMNVSTLELGDSALYLCASSFDRTKYEQYFGPGTRLTVT.

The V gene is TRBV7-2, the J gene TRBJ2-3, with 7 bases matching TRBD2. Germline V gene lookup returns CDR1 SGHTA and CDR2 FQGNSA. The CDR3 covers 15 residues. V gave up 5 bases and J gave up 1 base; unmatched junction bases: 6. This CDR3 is CASSVGGRGTDTQYF. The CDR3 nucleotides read TGTGCCAGCAGCGTCGGGGGGAGAGGCACAGATACGCAGTATTTT.

The CDR3 spells CASITGVFRGDTQYF. For the CDR3, the DNA is TGTGCCAGCATAACAGGGGTTTTCCGGGGAGATACGCAGTATTTT. The chain couples TRBV7-8 to TRBJ2-3; 7 positions agree with TRBD1. Looked up from germline, CDR1 is SGHVS and CDR2 is FQNEAQ. The V gene end was trimmed by 7 bases and the J gene end by 5 bases; junction bases not matched to a gene: 12. The CDR3 runs 15 residues.

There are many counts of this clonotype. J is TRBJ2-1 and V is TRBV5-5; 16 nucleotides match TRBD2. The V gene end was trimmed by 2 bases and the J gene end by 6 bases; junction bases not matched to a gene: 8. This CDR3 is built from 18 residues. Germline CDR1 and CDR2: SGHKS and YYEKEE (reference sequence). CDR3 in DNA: TGTGCCAGCAGCTTCGGGACTAGCGGGGGGGCGAACACCAATGAGCAGTTCTTC. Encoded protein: CASSFGTSGGANTNEQFF.

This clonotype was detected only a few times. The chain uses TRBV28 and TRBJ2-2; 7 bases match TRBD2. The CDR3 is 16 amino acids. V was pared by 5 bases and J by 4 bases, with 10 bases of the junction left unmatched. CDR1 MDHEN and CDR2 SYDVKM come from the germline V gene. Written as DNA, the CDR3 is TGTGCCAGCAGTCAAGGACTAGGGGTTGGCACCGGGGAGCTGTTTTTT. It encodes CASSQGLGVGTGELFF.